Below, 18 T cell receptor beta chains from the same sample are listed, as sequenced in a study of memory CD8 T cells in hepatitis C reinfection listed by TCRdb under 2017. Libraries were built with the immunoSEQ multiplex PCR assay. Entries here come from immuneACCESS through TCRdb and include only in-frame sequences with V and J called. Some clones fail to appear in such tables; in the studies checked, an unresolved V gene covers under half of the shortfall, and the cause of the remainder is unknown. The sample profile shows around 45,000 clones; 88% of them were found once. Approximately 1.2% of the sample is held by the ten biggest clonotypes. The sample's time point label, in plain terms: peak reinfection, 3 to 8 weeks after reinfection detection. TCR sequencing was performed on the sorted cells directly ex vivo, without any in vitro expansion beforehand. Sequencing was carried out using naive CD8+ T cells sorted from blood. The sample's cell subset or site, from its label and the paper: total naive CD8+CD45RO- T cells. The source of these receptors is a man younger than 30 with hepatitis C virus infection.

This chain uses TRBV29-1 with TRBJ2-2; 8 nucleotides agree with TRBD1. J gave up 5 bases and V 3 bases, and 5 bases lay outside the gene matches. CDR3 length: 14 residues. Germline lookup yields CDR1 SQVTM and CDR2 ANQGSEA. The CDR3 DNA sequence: TGCAGCGTTGATGCAGGGGGCGAGACCGGGGAGCTGTTTTTT. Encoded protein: CSVDAGGETGELFF.

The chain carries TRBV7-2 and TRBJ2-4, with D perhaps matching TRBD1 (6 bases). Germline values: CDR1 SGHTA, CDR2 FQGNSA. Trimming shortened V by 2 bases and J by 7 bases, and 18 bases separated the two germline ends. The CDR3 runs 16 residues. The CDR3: CASSLPGTGLGNIQYF. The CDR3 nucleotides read TGTGCCAGCAGCTTACCAGGAACAGGGTTAGGGAACATTCAGTACTTC.

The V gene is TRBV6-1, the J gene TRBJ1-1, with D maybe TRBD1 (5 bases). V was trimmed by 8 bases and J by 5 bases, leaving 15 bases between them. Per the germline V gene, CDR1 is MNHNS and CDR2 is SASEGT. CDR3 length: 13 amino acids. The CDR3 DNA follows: TGTGCCAGCCCCGACAGCCGCGCGACTGAAGCTTTCTTT. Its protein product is CASPDSRATEAFF.

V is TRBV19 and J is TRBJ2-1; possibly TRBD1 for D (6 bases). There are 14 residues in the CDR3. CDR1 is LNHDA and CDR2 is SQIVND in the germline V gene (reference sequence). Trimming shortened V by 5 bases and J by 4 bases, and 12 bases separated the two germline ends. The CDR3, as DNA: TGTGCCAGTAGTCTCCGGGACACGTACAATGAGCAGTTCTTC. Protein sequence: CASSLRDTYNEQFF.

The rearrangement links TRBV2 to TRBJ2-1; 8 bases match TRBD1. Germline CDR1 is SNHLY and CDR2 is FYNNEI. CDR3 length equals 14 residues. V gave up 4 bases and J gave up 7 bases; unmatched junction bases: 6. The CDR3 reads CASSGQQGGNEQFF. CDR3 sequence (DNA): TGTGCCAGCAGTGGGCAACAGGGGGGAAATGAGCAGTTCTTC.

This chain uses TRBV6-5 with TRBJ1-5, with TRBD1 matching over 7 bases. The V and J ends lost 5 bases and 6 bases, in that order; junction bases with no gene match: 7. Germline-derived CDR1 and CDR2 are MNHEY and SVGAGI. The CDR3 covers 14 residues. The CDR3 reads CASSTTGAGQPQHF. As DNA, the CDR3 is TGTGCCAGCAGTACCACAGGGGCCGGTCAGCCCCAGCATTTT.

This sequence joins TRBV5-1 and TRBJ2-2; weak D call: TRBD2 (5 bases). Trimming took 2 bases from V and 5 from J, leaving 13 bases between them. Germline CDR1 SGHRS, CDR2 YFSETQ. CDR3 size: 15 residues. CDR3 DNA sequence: TGCGCCAGCAGCTTTGAAATAGGCGGGACCGGGGAGCTGTTTTTT. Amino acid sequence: CASSFEIGGTGELFF.

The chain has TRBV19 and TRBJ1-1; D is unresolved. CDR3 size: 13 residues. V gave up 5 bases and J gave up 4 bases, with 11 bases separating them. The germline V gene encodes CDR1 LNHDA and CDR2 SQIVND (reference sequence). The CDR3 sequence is CASSPPGGTEAFF. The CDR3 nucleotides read TGTGCCAGTAGTCCCCCAGGAGGCACTGAAGCTTTCTTT.

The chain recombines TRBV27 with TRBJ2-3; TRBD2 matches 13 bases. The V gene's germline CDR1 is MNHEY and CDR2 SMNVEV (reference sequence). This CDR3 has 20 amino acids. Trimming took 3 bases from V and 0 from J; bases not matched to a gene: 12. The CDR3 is CASSFGLAGDLRSSTDTQYF. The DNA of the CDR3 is TGTGCCAGCAGTTTCGGACTAGCGGGGGATTTGCGTTCTAGCACAGATACGCAGTATTTT.

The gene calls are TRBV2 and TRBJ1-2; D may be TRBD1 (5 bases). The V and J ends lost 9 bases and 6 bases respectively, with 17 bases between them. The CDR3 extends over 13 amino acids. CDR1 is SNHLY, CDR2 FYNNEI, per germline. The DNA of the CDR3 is TGTGCCAGTTCAGGGCCGCTCGACCATGGCTACACCTTC. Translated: CASSGPLDHGYTF.

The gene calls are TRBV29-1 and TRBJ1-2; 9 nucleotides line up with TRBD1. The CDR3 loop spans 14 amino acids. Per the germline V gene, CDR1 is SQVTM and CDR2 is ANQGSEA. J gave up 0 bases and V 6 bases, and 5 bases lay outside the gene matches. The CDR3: CSVQGQGTNYGYTF. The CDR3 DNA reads TGCAGCGTCCAGGGACAGGGCACTAACTATGGCTACACCTTC.

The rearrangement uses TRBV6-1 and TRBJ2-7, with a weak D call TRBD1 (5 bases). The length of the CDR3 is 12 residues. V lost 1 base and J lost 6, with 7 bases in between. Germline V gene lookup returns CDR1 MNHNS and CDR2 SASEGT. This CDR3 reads CASSEGQGEQYF. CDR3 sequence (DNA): TGTGCCAGCAGTGAAGGTCAGGGCGAGCAGTACTTC.

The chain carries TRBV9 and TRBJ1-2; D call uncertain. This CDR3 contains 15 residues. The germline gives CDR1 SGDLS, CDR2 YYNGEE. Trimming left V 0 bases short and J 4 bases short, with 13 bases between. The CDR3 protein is CASSVGGGLSYGYTF. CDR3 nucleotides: TGTGCCAGCAGCGTAGGTGGCGGACTAAGCTATGGCTACACCTTC.

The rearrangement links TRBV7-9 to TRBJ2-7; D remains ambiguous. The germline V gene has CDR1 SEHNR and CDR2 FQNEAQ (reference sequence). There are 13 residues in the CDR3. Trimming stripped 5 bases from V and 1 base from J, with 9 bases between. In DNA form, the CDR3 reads TGTGCCAGCAGCCCCCAGGAATCCTACGAGCAGTACTTC. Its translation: CASSPQESYEQYF.

The CDR3, as DNA: TGTGCCAGCAGTGAGGGCAGGGTCGCCTACGAGCAGTACTTC. Protein sequence: CASSEGRVAYEQYF. The chain joins TRBV6-1 to TRBJ2-7; D possibly corresponds to TRBD1 (5 bases). V shed 3 bases and J shed 2 bases, with 11 bases lying between them. The CDR3 runs to 14 residues. The germline gives CDR1 MNHNS, CDR2 SASEGT.

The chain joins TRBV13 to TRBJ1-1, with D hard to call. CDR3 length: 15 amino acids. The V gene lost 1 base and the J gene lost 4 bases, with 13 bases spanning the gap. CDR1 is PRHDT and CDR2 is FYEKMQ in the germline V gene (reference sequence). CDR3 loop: CASSLAAGRLTEAFF. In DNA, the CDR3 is TGTGCCAGCAGCTTAGCTGCAGGCCGTCTCACTGAAGCTTTCTTT.

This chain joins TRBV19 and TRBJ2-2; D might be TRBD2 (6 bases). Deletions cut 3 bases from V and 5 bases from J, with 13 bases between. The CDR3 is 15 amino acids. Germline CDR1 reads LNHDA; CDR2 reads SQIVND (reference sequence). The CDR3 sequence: CASSIGTRGTGELFF. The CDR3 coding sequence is TGTGCCAGTAGTATTGGGACGCGGGGAACCGGGGAGCTGTTTTTT.

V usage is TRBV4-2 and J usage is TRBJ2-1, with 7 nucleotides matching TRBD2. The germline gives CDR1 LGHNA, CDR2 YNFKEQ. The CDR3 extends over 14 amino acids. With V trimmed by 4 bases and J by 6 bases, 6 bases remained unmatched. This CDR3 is CASSPGLVGNEQFF. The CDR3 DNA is TGTGCCAGCAGCCCAGGACTAGTGGGCAATGAGCAGTTCTTC.